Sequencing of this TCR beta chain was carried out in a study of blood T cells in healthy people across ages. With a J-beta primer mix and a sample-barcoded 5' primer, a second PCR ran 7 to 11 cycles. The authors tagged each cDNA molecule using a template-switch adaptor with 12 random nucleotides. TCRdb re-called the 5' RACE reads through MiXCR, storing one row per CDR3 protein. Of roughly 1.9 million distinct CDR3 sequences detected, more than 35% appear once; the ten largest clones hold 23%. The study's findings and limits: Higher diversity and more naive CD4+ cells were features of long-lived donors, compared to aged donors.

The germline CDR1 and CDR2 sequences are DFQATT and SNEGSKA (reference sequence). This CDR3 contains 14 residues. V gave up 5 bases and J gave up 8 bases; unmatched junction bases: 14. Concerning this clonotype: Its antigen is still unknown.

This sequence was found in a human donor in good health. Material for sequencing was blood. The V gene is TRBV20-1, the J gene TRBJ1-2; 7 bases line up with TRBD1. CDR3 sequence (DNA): TGCAGTGCTCCGCCTCCAGGGACAGCGGACGGCTACACCTTC. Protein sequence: CSAPPPGTADGYTF.